A selection of T cell receptor beta chains follows, all from one sample in a study of blood T cell repertoires in COVID-19. Sequenced by immunoSEQ multiplex PCR; TCRdb stores in-frame clones only, minus some. The table includes some 210,000 clones, 82% detected once. The specimen was peripheral blood. The receptors originated from a woman aged 40 to 50 with acute or convalescent COVID-19. CDR3s include the opening cysteine and the closing phenylalanine or tryptophan. D genes are given only for firm matches. Clone sizes are given selectively: once, few, many, or a class where the clone is expanded.

D gene: NA
clone size: NA
V gene: TRBV30
CDR3 length: 14
J gene: TRBJ1-3
CDR3 DNA: TGTGCCTGGAGTGGAGGGGGCTCTGGAAACACCATATATTTT
CDR3 protein: CAWSGGGSGNTIYF

D gene: NA
clone size: NA
V gene: TRBV5-1
CDR3 length: 17
J gene: TRBJ2-2
CDR3 DNA: TGCGCCAGCAGCCGAACAACAATTCGGGACACCACCGGGGAGCTGTTTTTT
CDR3 protein: CASSRTTIRDTTGELFF

D gene: TRBD2
clone size: NA
V gene: TRBV7-2
CDR3 length: 15
J gene: TRBJ2-1
CDR3 DNA: TGTGCCAGCAGCTACCTAGCGGGAGGCAGCAATGAGCAGTTCTTC
CDR3 protein: CASSYLAGGSNEQFF

D gene: NA
clone size: NA
V gene: TRBV24-1
CDR3 length: 19
J gene: TRBJ2-5
CDR3 DNA: TGTGCCACCAGTGACCCCATGGGGGGACAGTCGCAAAGAGGAGAGACCCAGTACTTC
CDR3 protein: CATSDPMGGQSQRGETQYF

D gene: NA
clone size: NA
V gene: TRBV7-9
CDR3 length: 14
J gene: TRBJ1-2
CDR3 DNA: TGTGCCAGCAGTCTAGCATCTGCTAACTATGGCTACACCTTC
CDR3 protein: CASSLASANYGYTF

D gene: TRBD1
clone size: few
V gene: TRBV2
CDR3 length: 14
J gene: TRBJ1-2
CDR3 DNA: TGTGCCAGCACTGAGGACAGGGGGTTCTATGGCTACACCTTC
CDR3 protein: CASTEDRGFYGYTF

D gene: TRBD1
clone size: NA
V gene: TRBV4-1
CDR3 length: 16
J gene: TRBJ1-4
CDR3 DNA: TGCGCCAGCAGCCAAGTAAGCGGGACAGGGAATGAAAAACTGTTTTTT
CDR3 protein: CASSQVSGTGNEKLFF

D gene: NA
clone size: NA
V gene: TRBV29-1
CDR3 length: 11
J gene: TRBJ2-2
CDR3 DNA: TGCAGCGTTGCATTGACCGGGGAGCTGTTTTTT
CDR3 protein: CSVALTGELFF

D gene: NA
clone size: once
V gene: TRBV4-1
CDR3 length: 17
J gene: TRBJ1-2
CDR3 DNA: TGCGCCAGCAGCCAAGATCAGGACAGATGGGTTCAGTATGGCTACACCTTC
CDR3 protein: CASSQDQDRWVQYGYTF

D gene: TRBD1
clone size: NA
V gene: TRBV10-3
CDR3 length: 14
J gene: TRBJ1-1
CDR3 DNA: TGTGCCATCACTGACAGGGTCGGGGGCACTGAAGCTTTCTTT
CDR3 protein: CAITDRVGGTEAFF

D gene: NA
clone size: once
V gene: TRBV6-5
CDR3 length: 15
J gene: TRBJ2-7
CDR3 DNA: TGTGCCAGCAGTTACTCCCCGTCACAGTACTACGAGCAGTACTTC
CDR3 protein: CASSYSPSQYYEQYF

D gene: NA
clone size: NA
V gene: TRBV5-1
CDR3 length: 16
J gene: TRBJ1-4
CDR3 DNA: TGCGCCAGCAGCTCCGGGGTGGGTGCAACTAATGAAAAACTGTTTTTT
CDR3 protein: CASSSGVGATNEKLFF

D gene: NA
clone size: NA
V gene: TRBV29-1
CDR3 length: 13
J gene: TRBJ2-1
CDR3 DNA: TGCAGCGCCACAGGGCTTCCTATCAATGAGCAGTTCTTC
CDR3 protein: CSATGLPINEQFF

D gene: TRBD2
clone size: NA
V gene: TRBV29-1
CDR3 length: 16
J gene: TRBJ2-7
CDR3 DNA: TGCAGCGTTGGGAGCAGACTAGCGGGAGATAGGTACGAGCAGTACTTC
CDR3 protein: CSVGSRLAGDRYEQYF

D gene: TRBD1
clone size: few
V gene: TRBV13
CDR3 length: 15
J gene: TRBJ1-4
CDR3 DNA: TGTGCCAGTTCGACAGGGGGCACGGCTAGGGAAAAACTGTTTTTT
CDR3 protein: CASSTGGTAREKLFF

D gene: NA
clone size: many
V gene: TRBV5-4
CDR3 length: 11
J gene: TRBJ2-7
CDR3 DNA: TGTGCCAGCAGCTTGTACTACGAGCAGTACTTC
CDR3 protein: CASSLYYEQYF

D gene: NA
clone size: NA
V gene: TRBV15
CDR3 length: 15
J gene: TRBJ2-7
CDR3 DNA: TGTGCCACCAGCAGAGTAAGAAGGAGTTTATACGAGCAGTACTTC
CDR3 protein: CATSRVRRSLYEQYF

D gene: TRBD1
clone size: NA
V gene: TRBV30
CDR3 length: 13
J gene: TRBJ2-5
CDR3 DNA: TGTGCCTGGACGAACAGGGGGTGGGAGACCCAGTACTTC
CDR3 protein: CAWTNRGWETQYF

D gene: NA
clone size: NA
V gene: TRBV21-1
CDR3 length: 15
J gene: TRBJ1-2
CDR3 DNA: TGTGCCAGCAGCACCGAGACAGGATTCAACTATGGCTACACCTTC
CDR3 protein: CASSTETGFNYGYTF

D gene: TRBD1
clone size: NA
V gene: TRBV10-3
CDR3 length: 16
J gene: TRBJ2-2
CDR3 DNA: TGTGCCATCAGTGATTTCGGACAGGTCCCCACCGGGGAGCTGTTTTTT
CDR3 protein: CAISDFGQVPTGELFF

D gene: TRBD1
clone size: NA
V gene: TRBV18
CDR3 length: 13
J gene: TRBJ2-5
CDR3 DNA: TGTGCCAGCTCAGAGGGACAGAAAGAGACCCAGTACTTC
CDR3 protein: CASSEGQKETQYF

D gene: NA
clone size: few
V gene: TRBV14
CDR3 length: 13
J gene: TRBJ2-2
CDR3 DNA: TGTGCCAGCAGCCGCCGAGCCACCGGGGAGCTGTTTTTT
CDR3 protein: CASSRRATGELFF

D gene: TRBD1
clone size: few
V gene: TRBV6-5
CDR3 length: 14
J gene: TRBJ1-3
CDR3 DNA: TGTGCCAGCAGTAGGGACAGCTCTGGAAACACCATATATTTT
CDR3 protein: CASSRDSSGNTIYF

D gene: TRBD1
clone size: NA
V gene: TRBV24-1
CDR3 length: 14
J gene: TRBJ1-2
CDR3 DNA: TGTGCCACCAGTGAAGGGGGCGCGGGCTATGGCTACACCTTC
CDR3 protein: CATSEGGAGYGYTF

D gene: TRBD1
clone size: NA
V gene: TRBV29-1
CDR3 length: 14
J gene: TRBJ1-2
CDR3 DNA: TGCAGCGGCCTTACAGGGGACGTCTCCTATGGCTACACCTTC
CDR3 protein: CSGLTGDVSYGYTF

D gene: NA
clone size: NA
V gene: TRBV21-1
CDR3 length: 16
J gene: TRBJ2-1
CDR3 DNA: TGTGCCAGCAGCGGGAAGCGGGAGGGCCTCTATATTGAGCAGTTCTTC
CDR3 protein: CASSGKREGLYIEQFF

D gene: TRBD1
clone size: NA
V gene: TRBV10-3
CDR3 length: 11
J gene: TRBJ1-1
CDR3 DNA: TGTGCCATACAGGGGGACTCTGAAGCTTTCTTT
CDR3 protein: CAIQGDSEAFF

D gene: TRBD1
clone size: once
V gene: TRBV6-1
CDR3 length: 15
J gene: TRBJ1-2
CDR3 DNA: TGTGCCAGCAGTGAGACAGGGGCTACGGTTGATGGCTACACCTTC
CDR3 protein: CASSETGATVDGYTF

D gene: NA
clone size: NA
V gene: TRBV7-2
CDR3 length: 14
J gene: TRBJ2-1
CDR3 DNA: TGTGCCAGCAGCCCGGGACTCGACTGGGATGAGCAGTTCTTC
CDR3 protein: CASSPGLDWDEQFF

D gene: TRBD1
clone size: NA
V gene: TRBV29-1
CDR3 length: 12
J gene: TRBJ1-1
CDR3 DNA: TGCAGCGTTAAAGGACAGGACACTGAAGCTTTCTTT
CDR3 protein: CSVKGQDTEAFF

D gene: NA
clone size: NA
V gene: TRBV5-6
CDR3 length: 16
J gene: TRBJ2-7
CDR3 DNA: TGTGCCAGCAGCTTGGGGGGCGGCGGGAACGGATACGAGCAGTACTTC
CDR3 protein: CASSLGGGGNGYEQYF

D gene: NA
clone size: once
V gene: TRBV4-3
CDR3 length: 15
J gene: TRBJ2-1
CDR3 DNA: TGCGCCAGCAGCCAAGAGGGCAGTGGGTACAATGAGCAGTTCTTC
CDR3 protein: CASSQEGSGYNEQFF